These T cell receptor beta chains were read from a single sample in a study of CD8 T cell repertoires and HIV-1 epitope variants. The data were produced by immunoSEQ multiplex PCR, yet TCRdb's version contains in-frame clones alone and is incomplete. The table includes a few thousand clones, around three fifths detected once. Their antigens are not known. The specimen sequenced was cultured CD8+ T cells derived from PBMCs. The receptor source for this set is a male donor with HIV. Both conserved end residues are part of each CDR3. The D gene is left open where the match is weak. Clone size is shown for a subset of rows, as once, few, many or a class of expanded clone.

TRBD1	TRBV11-3	TRBJ2-2	-	TGTGCCAGCAGCTTAGCCTACCTGGACAGGGATAACACCGGGGAGCTGTTTTTT	CASSLAYLDRDNTGELFF
TRBD1	TRBV7-6	TRBJ2-5	-	TGTGCCAGCAGCTTAGCCCGGGACAGGAGTGGGAGAGAGACCCAGTACTTC	CASSLARDRSGRETQYF
-	TRBV5-6	TRBJ2-1	-	TGTGCCAGCTCGTCGAGGGGGACCTACAATGAGCAGTTCTTC	CASSSRGTYNEQFF
-	TRBV27	TRBJ1-2	-	TGTGCCAGCAGTCCATTAATCCAGGGATTTAACTATGGCTACACCTTC	CASSPLIQGFNYGYTF
-	TRBV10-3	TRBJ2-1	-	TGTGCCATCAGTGAGTCGATGGCGGGCTCCTACAATGAGCAGTTCTTC	CAISESMAGSYNEQFF
-	TRBV7-6	TRBJ1-3	-	TGTGCCACCAGTGGGCCCGAAACGACTGGAAACACCATATATTTT	CATSGPETTGNTIYF
-	TRBV4-1	TRBJ1-1	-	TGCGCCAGCAGCCCTCTAACTCAACCCCGCGATGATTACACTGAAGCTTTCTTT	CASSPLTQPRDDYTEAFF
TRBD1	TRBV4-3	TRBJ2-7	once	TGCGCCAGCAGCCATACCCCTCAGGGGGCGCTGGTATACGAGCAGTACTTC	CASSHTPQGALVYEQYF
TRBD2	TRBV9	TRBJ2-1	-	TGTGCCAGCAGCGCCGGAGCGGGGTGGAATGAGCAGTTCTTC	CASSAGAGWNEQFF
TRBD1	TRBV7-9	TRBJ2-7	few	TGTGCCAGCAGCTTGGGACAGTACCTTCGTGAGCAGTACTTC	CASSLGQYLREQYF
-	TRBV6-4	TRBJ1-2	-	TGTGCCACCCGAGATTTTAACTATGGCTACACCTTC	CATRDFNYGYTF
-	TRBV7-6	TRBJ2-7	-	TGTGCCAGCAGCTTAGGAGGGTTGGGGCCCAGCGGGCCGGCCTACGAGCAGTACTTC	CASSLGGLGPSGPAYEQYF
-	TRBV4-1	TRBJ1-2	-	TGCGCCAGCAGCCAAGATCCCGTCGAACTCGACTATGGCTACACCTTC	CASSQDPVELDYGYTF
-	TRBV4-1	TRBJ1-2	-	TGCGCCAGCAGCTCAAAGAAGGATGGGACGGACTATGGCTACACCTTC	CASSSKKDGTDYGYTF
TRBD1	TRBV4-1	TRBJ2-7	-	TGCGCCAGCAGCCCTGACAGGGGCGCCTACGAGCAGTACTTC	CASSPDRGAYEQYF
-	TRBV30	TRBJ1-1	few	TGTGCCTGGGGGCCGGGGGGCCCTGAAGCTTTCTTT	CAWGPGGPEAFF
-	TRBV6-1	TRBJ2-2	medium-sized	TGTGCCAGCAGTGAAGCAGGGGAGAACACCGGGGAGCTGTTTTTT	CASSEAGENTGELFF
-	TRBV20-1	TRBJ1-1	few	TGCAGCCCGGGGAGGTACCCCGAAGCTTTCTTT	CSPGRYPEAFF
TRBD1	TRBV7-9	TRBJ2-7	few	TGTGCCAGCAGCGAGACAGGGGGCGTCTACGAGCAGTACTTC	CASSETGGVYEQYF
-	TRBV7-9	TRBJ1-1	few	TGTGCCAGCAGCGCAAGGGGGGCGGATGAAGCTTTCTTT	CASSARGADEAFF
TRBD2	TRBV5-1	TRBJ2-3	-	TGCGCCAGCAGCTATAGCGGGGGGCCGGGAGGCCAACTCACAGATACGCAGTATTTT	CASSYSGGPGGQLTDTQYF
-	TRBV6-5	TRBJ2-7	-	TGTGCCAGCAGTTACTCGGAGGGGAACCCCTACGAGCAGTACTTC	CASSYSEGNPYEQYF
TRBD1	TRBV19	TRBJ2-7	-	TGTGCCAGTAGTATGACAGGGGTCAACGAGCAGTACTTC	CASSMTGVNEQYF
TRBD1	TRBV29-1	TRBJ1-2	-	TGCAGCGCCGGACAGGGGGTGGACTATGGCTACACCTTC	CSAGQGVDYGYTF
TRBD1	TRBV6-5	TRBJ1-6	-	TGTGCCAGCAGTTACGGGACAGGGGCGCATAATTCACCCCTCCACTTT	CASSYGTGAHNSPLHF
-	TRBV10-3	TRBJ1-1	-	TGTGCCATCAGTGAGTCGGGGGGATTGAACACTGAAGCTTTCTTT	CAISESGGLNTEAFF
-	TRBV7-9	TRBJ1-5	few	TGTGCCAGCAGCGATGCTCGGGCTGGGGGCAATCAGCCCCAGCATTTT	CASSDARAGGNQPQHF
-	TRBV6-5	TRBJ2-7	few	TGTGCCAGCAGTTACGGGGTTGGGTACGAGCAGTACTTC	CASSYGVGYEQYF
-	TRBV5-1	TRBJ2-7	-	TGCGCCAGCAGCTTGGCCGGGACCCTTAACGAGCAGTACTTC	CASSLAGTLNEQYF
-	TRBV7-6	TRBJ2-7	few	TGTGCCAGCAGCCCCGGGACGGGCAGCTCCTACGAGCAGTACTTC	CASSPGTGSSYEQYF
-	TRBV28	TRBJ1-1	-	TGTGCCAGCAGTTTATTGGTCACGAACACTGAAGCTTTCTTT	CASSLLVTNTEAFF
-	TRBV14	TRBJ2-1	-	TGTGCCAGCAGCCAAGATGTGGGGGGCCTCTCCTACAATGAGCAGTTCTTC	CASSQDVGGLSYNEQFF
TRBD2	TRBV28	TRBJ2-1	few	TGTGCCAGCAGGAGCCGACTAGCGGCCCTCAATGAGCAGTTCTTC	CASRSRLAALNEQFF
TRBD2	TRBV19	TRBJ2-2	-	TGTGCCAGTAGTATAGATTTCAGCGGGAGGGCGGGGGAGCTGTTTTTT	CASSIDFSGRAGELFF
-	TRBV7-9	TRBJ1-5	few	TGTGCCAGCAGCTTAGGCAATCAGCCCCAGCATTTT	CASSLGNQPQHF
TRBD1	TRBV19	TRBJ1-2	-	TGTGCCAGTAGCATAGAACCGACAGGGGGAACCCCTACCCACTTATATGGCTACACCTTC	CASSIEPTGGTPTHLYGYTF
TRBD1	TRBV28	TRBJ1-1	few	TGTGCCAGCAACTACAGGGGCACTGAAGCTTTCTTT	CASNYRGTEAFF
-	TRBV4-3	TRBJ2-1	-	TGCGCCAGCAGCCAAGCCCATGAGGCTGACAGCCACTCCTACAATGAGCAGTTCTTC	CASSQAHEADSHSYNEQFF
-	TRBV11-2	TRBJ1-2	-	TGTGCCAGCAGCCCAAGGGGCATTGCGTATGGCTACACCTTC	CASSPRGIAYGYTF
TRBD2	TRBV5-4	TRBJ2-3	-	TGTGCCAGCAGCTTGGGGCTAGCGGGAGAGAGTGATACGCAGTATTTT	CASSLGLAGESDTQYF
TRBD2	TRBV25-1	TRBJ2-1	once	TGTGCCAGCAGTGGGACTAGCGGGAGCAGAACCTACAATGAGCAGTTCTTC	CASSGTSGSRTYNEQFF
TRBD1	TRBV7-9	TRBJ2-7	-	TGTGCCAGCAGCTTAGCGGGGGACAGCTACGAGCAGTACTTC	CASSLAGDSYEQYF
-	TRBV10-1	TRBJ1-1	-	TGCGCCAGCAGTGAGTCTAAAGGGAACACTGAAGCTTTCTTT	CASSESKGNTEAFF
TRBD2	TRBV28	TRBJ2-2	-	TGTGCCAGCGGGGGACTAGCGGGAGTCGTGTGGGACACCGGGGAGCTGTTTTTT	CASGGLAGVVWDTGELFF